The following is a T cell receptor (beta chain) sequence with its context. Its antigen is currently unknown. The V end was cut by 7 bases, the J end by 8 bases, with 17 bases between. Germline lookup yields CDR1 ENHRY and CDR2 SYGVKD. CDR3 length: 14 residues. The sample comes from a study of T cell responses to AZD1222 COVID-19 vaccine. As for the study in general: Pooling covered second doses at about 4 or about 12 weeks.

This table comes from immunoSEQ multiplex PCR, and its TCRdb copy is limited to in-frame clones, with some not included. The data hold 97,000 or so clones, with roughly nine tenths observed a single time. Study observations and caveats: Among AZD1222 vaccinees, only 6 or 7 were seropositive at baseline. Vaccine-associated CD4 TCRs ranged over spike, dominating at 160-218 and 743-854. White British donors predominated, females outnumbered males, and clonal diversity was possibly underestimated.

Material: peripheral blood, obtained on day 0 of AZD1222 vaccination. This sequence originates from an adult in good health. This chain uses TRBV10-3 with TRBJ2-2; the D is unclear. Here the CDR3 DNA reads TGTGCCATCAATGACCGGCTATCCGCGGGGGAGCTGTTTTTT. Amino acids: CAINDRLSAGELFF.